This is a list of T cell receptor beta chains from one sample in a study of tumor-infiltrating lymphocytes in primary liver carcinoma. TCRdb independently ran MiXCR on the multiplex PCR reads; one entry per CDR3 protein. The top ten hold roughly 34% of the sample, which has about 29,000 distinct CDR3 sequences, 76% seen once. Sequenced: liver tumor tissue from sampling region 5. The source is a man between 40 and 49 years old with primary liver carcinoma and hepatitis B virus infection. Both conserved end residues are part of each CDR3. The order of the fields is clone size, D gene, V gene, J gene, CDR3 DNA, CDR3 protein. D genes are given only for firm matches. Where a row states a size, it is once, few, many or the class of an expanded clone; other rows omit it.

>once|-|TRBV28|TRBJ2-2
TGTGCCAGCAGATGGACGGGGAAGTCCGGGGAGCTGTTTTTT
CASRWTGKSGELFF
>-|-|TRBV5-1|TRBJ2-7
TGCGCCAGCGGCATCGGTCACCCCTACGAGCAGTACTTC
CASGIGHPYEQYF
>once|-|TRBV11-2|TRBJ2-7
TGTGTCAGCAGCCTCTATCGGGGGAGCTACTACGAGCAGTACTTC
CVSSLYRGSYYEQYF
>few|-|TRBV5-5|TRBJ1-1
TGTGCCAGCAGCATGGGGGACCGGTCCAGCTTGAACACTGAAGCCTTCTTT
CASSMGDRSSLNTEAFF
>many|TRBD2|TRBV7-3|TRBJ2-5
TGTGCCAGCAGCTTAGGGACTAGCGGGCCCTCGGTGGTCGAGACCCAGTACTTC
CASSLGTSGPSVVETQYF
>once|-|TRBV10-3|TRBJ1-5
TGTGCCATCGGTGAGTATGAGGGCGATCAGCCAAAGCATTTT
CAIGEYEGDQPKHF
>-|-|TRBV6-5|TRBJ1-2
TGTGCCAGTAGTTACGGGCAGGGCGAAGGCTACACCTTC
CASSYGQGEGYTF
>-|-|TRBV4-3|TRBJ2-7
TGCGCCTGCAGCCAAGACAGGATCCCAACTTACGAGCAGTACTTC
CACSQDRIPTYEQYF
>many|-|TRBV28|TRBJ1-2
TGTGCCAGCAGTTCCGGACAGAGCTATGGCTACACCTTC
CASSSGQSYGYTF
>many|-|TRBV12-3/TRBV12-4|TRBJ2-1
TGTGCCAGCAGTCTAGTGGCGGCTAGCTCCTACAGTGAGCAGTTCTTC
CASSLVAASSYSEQFF
>-|TRBD1|TRBV11-1|TRBJ2-2
TGCGCCAGCAGCTTTACAGGGGTTACTGCGGAGCTGTTTTTT
CASSFTGVTAELFF
>many|TRBD2|TRBV28|TRBJ2-3
TGTGCCAGCAGGGGGACTAGCGGGGATACGCAGTATTTT
CASRGTSGDTQYF
>-|TRBD1|TRBV7-6|TRBJ2-7
TGTGCCAGCAGCATCGGGACAGGGGGATACGAGCAGTACTTC
CASSIGTGGYEQYF
>few|-|TRBV29-1|TRBJ2-1
TGCAGCGTCACCACGCTTCGGCCCTGGTCCCGTCAGGAGCAGTTCTTC
CSVTTLRPWSRQEQFF
>-|TRBD2|TRBV4-2|TRBJ2-3
TGTGCCACCAGCCAAGCGGCGCTTCTAGCGGGAGCGGCAGATACGCAGTATTTT
CATSQAALLAGAADTQYF
>-|-|TRBV6-6|TRBJ2-1
TGTGCCAGCACCGCACAGACCGATAAGCAGTTCTTC
CASTAQTDKQFF
>-|-|TRBV5-1|TRBJ2-3
TGCGCCAGCAGCTTGGCACTGGACACAGATACACAGTATTTT
CASSLALDTDTQYF
>-|-|TRBV4-3|TRBJ2-7
TGCGCCAGCAGGCAATATCGGGAGACTCCCTACGACCAGTACTTC
CASRQYRETPYDQYF
>-|-|TRBV20-1|TRBJ2-1
TGCAGTGCTAGAAATGACAAGACGCAATACAATGAGCAGTTCTTC
CSARNDKTQYNEQFF
>-|-|TRBV29-1|TRBJ2-1
TGCAGCGTCGCCAGGCTTCGGCCCTGGTCCCGTCTAGAGCAGTTCTTC
CSVARLRPWSRLEQFF
>-|-|TRBV9|TRBJ2-2
TGTGCCAGCAGCGTAGCAGGGCAGAGAAGCGGGGAGCTGTTTTTT
CASSVAGQRSGELFF
>-|-|TRBV24-1|TRBJ2-2
TGTGCCACCAGTGAAGGGGATTACGACACCGGGGAGCTGTTTTTT
CATSEGDYDTGELFF
>-|-|TRBV12-3/TRBV12-4|TRBJ2-2
TGTGCCAGCAGTTTATGGGGGGCGCCCACCGTGGAGCTGTCTTTT
CASSLWGAPTVELSF
>-|-|TRBV29-1|TRBJ2-5
TGCAGAGGACTCACCCAGGTGATGGAGACCCAGTATTTC
CRGLTQVMETQYF
>-|-|TRBV5-1|TRBJ2-1
TGCGCCAGCAGCCCGTCGGAAGATGGCTCCTACAATGAGCAGTTCTTC
CASSPSEDGSYNEQFF
>-|TRBD2|TRBV11-2|TRBJ2-1
TGTGCCAGCAGCTTAGAGCTCCTAGCGGGAATGAATGTTCGGTTCTTC
CASSLELLAGMNVRFF
>-|TRBD1|TRBV6-5|TRBJ1-1
TGTACCAGTAGTTACTCGTGGACAGGGAACACTGAAGCTTTCTTC
CTSSYSWTGNTEAFF
>-|TRBD2|TRBV7-2|TRBJ2-5
TGTGCCAGCACAAGTTTTGGGGGAGGGGTAGAGACCCAGTACTTC
CASTSFGGGVETQYF
>few|-|TRBV6-1|TRBJ1-2
TGTGCCAGCAGTGACCCGGGACTGCTCTATGGCTACACCTTC
CASSDPGLLYGYTF
>-|TRBD1|TRBV29-1|TRBJ2-1
TGCAGGGCTCGGACAGGGGGCTATGAGCAGTTCTTC
CRARTGGYEQFF
>few|-|TRBV11-2|TRBJ2-1
TGTGCCAGCAGCCCAGTAGACGGGTCAGTCTACAATGAGCAGTTCTTC
CASSPVDGSVYNEQFF
>once|-|TRBV11-2|TRBJ2-5
TGTGCCAGCAGCTTAGCGAGGCTAGCCCCGGGAAAAAAGGAGACTCAGTACTTC
CASSLARLAPGKKETQYF
>-|TRBD1|TRBV28|TRBJ2-7
TGCGCCAGCATCCGGATAGGGGGCTCCTACGAACAGTACTTC
CASIRIGGSYEQYF
>-|TRBD2|TRBV11-1|TRBJ2-7
TGTGCCAGCAGCTTCGTGACCCCCGGGGGGTACGAGCAGTACTTC
CASSFVTPGGYEQYF
>many|-|TRBV10-1|TRBJ2-7
TGCGCCAGCAGTGAGTTCGGACTTAGAAGGAACGAGCAGTACTTC
CASSEFGLRRNEQYF
>-|-|TRBV5-6|TRBJ1-1
TGTGTCAGCAGCCAGAATCACCCATACGGACGGGAGGGAGTTTTCTTT
CVSSQNHPYGREGVFF
>once|TRBD1|TRBV5-4|TRBJ1-2
TGTGCGAGCAGCGGGTCGACAGGGGTACATGGCTACACCTTC
CASSGSTGVHGYTF
>few|-|TRBV11-2|TRBJ2-5
TGTACCAGCAGTCAAACTCCTGGTGGGGGGAAAGAGACCCATTACTTC
CTSSQTPGGGKETHYF
>few|-|TRBV6-1|TRBJ1-2
TGTGCCGGCAGTAAGGATACCCGGGACGGGAAGTATGGCTACACCTTC
CAGSKDTRDGKYGYTF
>-|TRBD2|TRBV6-6|TRBJ2-5
TGTGCCCTCAGTTACTCAGCGGGAGTGGAGACCCAGTACTTC
CALSYSAGVETQYF
>many|-|TRBV11-2|TRBJ2-2
TGTGCCAGCAGCTTAGATGTCGGGGGCCGGAACACCGGGGAGCTGTTTTTT
CASSLDVGGRNTGELFF
>-|-|TRBV6-5|TRBJ1-3
TGTGCAAGCGGTTATGCACAGAGTGGAAACACCATATATTTT
CASGYAQSGNTIYF
>medium-sized|-|TRBV12-3/TRBV12-4|TRBJ2-7
TGTGCCAGCAGTTTAGGTGTTCCCTACGAGCAGTACTTC
CASSLGVPYEQYF
>few|-|TRBV7-3|TRBJ2-3
TGTGCCAGCAGCTTCGGGCAGGCAGACACAGATACGCAGTATTTT
CASSFGQADTDTQYF
>-|TRBD2|TRBV5-1|TRBJ2-7
TGCGCCAGCAGCTTTGACATGGACCCGGGGGGAGGTCACGAGCAGTACTTC
CASSFDMDPGGGHEQYF
>-|-|TRBV10-3|TRBJ2-2
TGTGCCATCAGTGCCAGACTGTCGAACACCTGGGAGCTGTTTTTT
CAISARLSNTWELFF
>once|TRBD2|TRBV6-6|TRBJ2-3
TGTGCCAGCAGTCCCTATGCTAGCGGAAGAGATACGCAGTATTTT
CASSPYASGRDTQYF
>-|-|TRBV6-2/TRBV6-3|TRBJ2-3
TGTGCCAGCAGTTACCTTCCTAACGGGTATAGCACAGATACGCAGTATTTT
CASSYLPNGYSTDTQYF
>-|TRBD1|TRBV11-1|TRBJ2-2
TGTGCCAGAAGCTTTACAGGGGTTACCGGGGTGTTGTTTTTT
CARSFTGVTGVLFF
>-|-|TRBV10-3|TRBJ1-1
TGTGCCATGAGTGAGCCAAAGAAACATACTGAAGCTTTCTTT
CAMSEPKKHTEAFF
>few|-|TRBV7-6|TRBJ2-1
TGTGCCAGCAGCGGCTCGGGGAATGAGCAGTTCTTC
CASSGSGNEQFF
>once|-|TRBV12-3/TRBV12-4|TRBJ1-5
TGTGTCAGCAGTTTTCGGCAAGGAAGCAATCAGCCTCAGCATTTT
CVSSFRQGSNQPQHF
>-|-|TRBV12-3/TRBV12-4|TRBJ1-2
TGTGCCAGCAATTTCCGGGGCTCATATAGCTACACCTTC
CASNFRGSYSYTF
>-|-|TRBV5-5|TRBJ2-1
TGTGCCTGCAGCCCTGGGCGGGGTTCCTACAATGAGCAGCTCTTC
CACSPGRGSYNEQLF
>once|-|TRBV4-2|TRBJ2-3
TGTGCCAGCAGCCAAGAGAAGGGAGTGATAGATACGCAATATTTT
CASSQEKGVIDTQYF
>-|-|TRBV5-4|TRBJ2-2
TGTGCCAGCAGCCCGGATGGTGGGGTAAGCACCGGGGAGCTGTTTTTT
CASSPDGGVSTGELFF
>-|TRBD1|TRBV4-2|TRBJ1-1
TGCGCCAGCAGTCAAGAGTACGGACAGGGTTTTTTGACTGAAGCTTTCTTT
CASSQEYGQGFLTEAFF
>-|TRBD1|TRBV5-4|TRBJ1-1
TGTGCAGGCAGCTTGGGCCCCCAAGGGGGCGGCACTGAAGCTTCCTTT
CAGSLGPQGGGTEASF
>few|-|TRBV11-2|TRBJ1-4
TGTGCCAGCAGCAAGACTCCAGGAACAAATGAAAAACTGTTTTTT
CASSKTPGTNEKLFF